Listed here are 32 T cell receptor beta chains from one sample, sequenced in a study of blood T cell repertoires in COVID-19. The data were produced by immunoSEQ multiplex PCR, yet TCRdb's version contains in-frame clones alone and is incomplete. This table has about 130,000 clones, approximately 91% appearing once. What was sequenced was peripheral blood. These receptors were taken from an elderly woman with acute or convalescent COVID-19.

This clone occurred once. CDR3 residues: CASSAGQGTKNIQYF. CDR3 nucleotides: TGTGCCAGCAGCGCGGGACAGGGTACCAAAAACATTCAGTACTTC. This chain joins TRBV9 and TRBJ2-4, with 9 bases lining up with TRBD1. CDR1 is SGDLS and CDR2 is YYNGEE in the germline V gene. The CDR3 has 15 residues. V dropped 3 bases and J dropped 2; count of bases not matched to a gene: 3.

The chain is built from TRBV2 and TRBJ2-2; 10 bases line up with TRBD2. The V segment lost 7 bases and the J segment 4 bases; nucleotides outside the gene matches: 6. The CDR3 consists of 15 residues. CDR1 SNHLY and CDR2 FYNNEI come from the germline V gene. In DNA form, the CDR3 reads TGTGCCAGCATCAAACTAGCGGGATCCACCGGGGAGCTGTTTTTT. Translation: CASIKLAGSTGELFF.

V and J are TRBV3-1 (or the pseudogene TRBV3-2) and TRBJ1-2, with D uncertain. The CDR3 is 15 amino acids. V lost 5 bases and J lost 8, with 21 bases in between. CDR1 and CDR2 from the germline V gene are LGHDT and YNNKEL (reference sequence). CDR3 coding DNA: TGTGCCAGCAGCTTCCCGTCGTTGGGAGGGCAGGGCTACACCTTC. It specifies CASSFPSLGGQGYTF.

This clone has a single count. J is TRBJ1-4 and V is TRBV9; 7 bases are shared with TRBD1. CDR1 is SGDLS, CDR2 YYNGEE, per germline. The CDR3 is 15 residues long. The junction had 3 bases not matched to a gene; V was cut back by 4 bases and J by 0 bases. The CDR3: CASSFGTATNEKLFF. The DNA for the CDR3 is TGTGCCAGCAGCTTTGGGACAGCAACTAATGAAAAACTGTTTTTT.

The chain has TRBV7-8 and TRBJ2-7, with 7 positions matching TRBD1. Germline-derived CDR1 and CDR2 are SGHVS and FQNEAQ. J was trimmed by 3 bases and V by 5 bases; bases with no gene match: 7. CDR3 length: 14 amino acids. CDR3 bases: TGTGCCAGCAGCCTCCGGGACAGTAGCTACGAGCAGTACTTC. This encodes CASSLRDSSYEQYF.

The chain joins TRBV5-6 to TRBJ2-3, with 8 bases fitting TRBD1. The CDR3 sequence is 12 residues long. The germline gives CDR1 SGHDT, CDR2 YYEEEE. V lost 4 bases and J lost 8; bases outside the gene matches: 3. The CDR3 sequence is CASSQGASTQYF. The CDR3 DNA reads TGTGCCAGCAGCCAGGGGGCAAGTACGCAGTATTTT. The complete variable domain, with remaining parts taken from reference TRBV5-6 and TRBJ2-3, reads DAGVTQSPTHLIKTRGQQVTLRCSPKSGHDTVSWYQQALGQGPQFIFQYYEEEERQRGNFPDRFSGHQFPNYSSELNVNALLLGDSALYLCASSQGASTQYFGPGTRLTVL.

The J gene is TRBJ2-1, the V gene TRBV7-3; 11 nucleotides line up with TRBD2. The V and J ends lost 0 bases and 15 bases, in that order; junction bases with no gene match: 4. This CDR3 contains 13 residues. Per the germline V gene, CDR1 is SGHTA and CDR2 is FQGTGA. CDR3 nucleotide sequence: TGTGCCAGCAGCTTAACCGGGACTAGCGGTAGGTTCTTC. Protein product: CASSLTGTSGRFF.

This clone was observed once. J is TRBJ2-1 and V is TRBV24-1; 8 bases map to TRBD1. CDR1 KGHDR and CDR2 SFDVKD come from the germline V gene. After removal of 4 bases from V and 8 bases from J, the junction contained 9 bases not matched to a gene. CDR3 length: 15 residues. The CDR3 region is CATSDPGQGTYEQFF. CDR3 coding DNA: TGTGCCACCAGTGACCCAGGACAGGGTACCTATGAGCAGTTCTTC.

The chain couples TRBV15 to TRBJ2-7; 12 positions match TRBD2. Germline V gives CDR1 LNHNV, CDR2 YYDKDF (reference sequence). This CDR3 has 15 residues. With V trimmed by 5 bases and J by 6 bases, 8 bases remained unmatched. The CDR3 protein is CATSPRTSGEGEQYF. Written as DNA, the CDR3 is TGTGCCACCAGCCCGAGGACTAGCGGGGAGGGCGAGCAGTACTTC.

The chain carries TRBV5-6 and TRBJ2-3, with 11 bases lining up with TRBD2. V shed 3 bases and J 4 bases; nucleotides not matched to a gene: 1. CDR1 and CDR2 from the germline V gene are SGHDT and YYEEEE. The CDR3 extends over 14 amino acids. The DNA of the CDR3 is TGTGCCAGCAGCTCGACTAGCGGGGCAGATACGCAGTATTTT. Encoded protein: CASSSTSGADTQYF.

This clone has just one count. The chain joins TRBV7-2 to TRBJ2-3; TRBD2 is a possible D gene (6 bases). Trimming cost V 5 bases and J 7 bases, with 19 bases left between them. The germline CDR1 and CDR2 sequences are SGHTA and FQGNSA. This CDR3 is built from 15 residues. CDR3 sequence: CASSPPVSGRNTQYF. CDR3 sequence (DNA): TGTGCCAGCAGCCCCCCCGTTAGCGGTCGTAATACGCAGTATTTT.

Note on this clone: One end of the junction varies from germline; a read error may be responsible. The J gene is TRBJ2-5, the V gene TRBV11-2; 7 nucleotides match TRBD1. CDR1 and CDR2 from the germline V gene are SGHAT and FQNNGV. The CDR3 sequence is 15 residues long. CDR3 nucleotides: TGTGCCAGCAGCGAGGGACAGTATCGCCAAAAGACCCAGTACTTC. Translation: CASSEGQYRQKTQYF.

The chain carries TRBV6-5 and TRBJ1-5; 8 positions match TRBD1. The trim removed 7 bases at V and 2 bases at J, leaving 7 bases unmatched. The germline CDR1 and CDR2 sequences are MNHEY and SVGAGI. CDR3 length: 15 amino acids. In DNA, the CDR3 is TGTGCCAGCACCCGACAGGGGCAGGGCAATCAGCCCCAGCATTTT. Its translation: CASTRQGQGNQPQHF.

This clone was found a few times. DNA for the CDR3: TGTGCCAGCAAGCTTAGCGGGAGTGCAGATACGCAGTATTTT. Its translation: CASKLSGSADTQYF. The chain recombines TRBV7-3 with TRBJ2-3, with 9 bases identical to TRBD2. The CDR3 loop spans 14 amino acids. The J segment lost 4 bases and the V segment lost 7 bases, leaving 6 bases of the junction unmatched. Germline CDR1 SGHTA, CDR2 FQGTGA. The complete variable domain, with remaining parts taken from reference TRBV7-3 and TRBJ2-3, reads GAGVSQTPSNKVTEKGKYVELRCDPISGHTALYWYRQSLGQGPEFLIYFQGTGAADDSGLPNDRFFAVRPEGSVSTLKIQRTERGDSAVYLCASKLSGSADTQYFGPGTRLTVL.

Worth noting for this clone: An end of the junction does not agree with germline; a read error may underlie this. CDR3 DNA: TGTGCCAGCAGCTTAGTTTTGGGACAGGGGGCTAAATATGGCTACACCTTC. It yields the protein CASSLVLGQGAKYGYTF. The chain couples TRBV7-2 to TRBJ1-2; the match to TRBD1 covers 12 bases. Germline values: CDR1 SGHTA, CDR2 FQGNSA. This CDR3 has 17 amino acids.

The chain is built from TRBV7-8 and TRBJ2-3; D possibly corresponds to TRBD2 (6 bases). Germline V gene lookup returns CDR1 SGHVS and CDR2 FQNEAQ. The CDR3 length is 15 residues. V dropped 5 bases and J dropped 1 base, with 13 bases sitting between them. The CDR3 nucleotides read TGTGCCAGCAGCCTCAGGAGGGCTGGCACAGATACGCAGTATTTT. This codes for CASSLRRAGTDTQYF.

The chain recombines TRBV4-2 with TRBJ1-2, with 7 bases matching TRBD1. Germline trimming cut 0 bases from V and 9 bases from J; bases unmatched to any gene: 10. The germline gives CDR1 LGHNA, CDR2 YNFKEQ. The CDR3 consists of 15 residues. CDR3: CASSQDQGQGVSYTF. The CDR3 nucleotides are TGTGCCAGCAGCCAAGATCAGGGGCAGGGGGTGAGCTACACCTTC.

This clone was detected only once. The rearrangement joins TRBV7-9 to TRBJ1-1; 7 nucleotides line up with TRBD1. This CDR3 comprises 14 residues. CDR1 and CDR2 from the germline V gene are SEHNR and FQNEAQ (reference sequence). The V segment lost 3 bases and the J segment 2 bases; nucleotides outside the gene matches: 3. CDR3 in amino acids: CASSFGQENTEAFF. CDR3 bases: TGTGCCAGCAGCTTCGGACAGGAAAACACTGAAGCTTTCTTT. Using reference TRBV7-9 and TRBJ1-1 for the parts outside the CDR3, the full variable domain is DTGVSQNPRHKITKRGQNVTFRCDPISEHNRLYWYRQTLGQGPEFLTYFQNEAQLEKSRLLSDRFSAERPKGSFSTLEIQRTEQGDSAMYLCASSFGQENTEAFFGQGTRLTVV.

J is TRBJ2-1 and V is TRBV10-3; 10 bases are shared with TRBD2. V shed 3 bases, J shed 7 bases, and the junction held 3 bases outside the gene matches. The CDR3 runs 14 residues. Germline V gives CDR1 ENHRY, CDR2 SYGVKD. The CDR3 coding sequence is TGTGCCATCAGTGACCTAGCGGGGGAAAATGAGCAGTTCTTC. This gives the protein CAISDLAGENEQFF.

The rearrangement joins TRBV5-1 to TRBJ2-1; 15 bases align to TRBD2. V lost 2 bases and J lost 2; bases outside the gene matches: 8. This CDR3 comprises 19 residues. Per the germline V gene, CDR1 is SGHRS and CDR2 is YFSETQ. The CDR3: CASSFQSGLAGGPYNEQFF. CDR3 DNA sequence: TGCGCCAGCAGCTTCCAATCCGGACTAGCGGGAGGGCCCTACAATGAGCAGTTCTTC.

Worth noting for this clone: An end of the junction does not agree with germline; a read error may underlie this. The V gene is TRBV7-7, the J gene TRBJ2-7, with 9 bases matching TRBD2. CDR3 length: 14 amino acids. CDR1 SSHAT and CDR2 FNYEAQ come from the germline V gene (reference sequence). Written as DNA, the CDR3 is TGTGCTAGCAGCCTTAGCGGGAGCTCCTACGAGCAGTACTTC. Translating it yields CASSLSGSSYEQYF.

The genes are TRBV7-9 and TRBJ2-6; a weak D match, TRBD2 (6 bases). CDR3 size: 16 residues. The V and J ends lost 1 base and 0 bases respectively, with 7 bases between them. Germline V CDR1 and CDR2: SEHNR, FQNEAQ (reference sequence). The CDR3: CASSLGRGSGANVLTF. Here the CDR3 DNA reads TGTGCCAGCAGCTTAGGGAGGGGCTCTGGGGCCAACGTCCTGACTTTC.

CDR3 region: CASSLPDRGGTQYF. The CDR3 bases are TGTGCCAGCAGTTTACCGGACAGGGGTGGAACCCAGTACTTC. The chain employs TRBV27 and TRBJ2-5, with 9 bases matching TRBD1. V gave up 2 bases and J gave up 8 bases; unmatched junction bases: 6. In germline, CDR1 is MNHEY, CDR2 SMNVEV (reference sequence). CDR3 length: 14 amino acids.

The gene calls are TRBV19 and TRBJ1-2; a weak D match, TRBD1 (5 bases). V was clipped by 9 bases and J by 6 bases, with 20 bases between them. Germline CDR1 is LNHDA and CDR2 is SQIVND (reference sequence). The CDR3 spans 14 residues. The CDR3 loop is CASGPGTGHDGYTF. CDR3 nucleotide sequence: TGTGCCAGCGGACCGGGGACTGGGCACGATGGCTACACCTTC.

The chain carries TRBV11-2 and TRBJ2-2; 9 bases line up with TRBD1. Looked up from germline, CDR1 is SGHAT and CDR2 is FQNNGV. The CDR3 extends over 17 amino acids. V shed 5 bases, J shed 3 bases, and the junction held 10 bases outside the gene matches. In nucleotides, the CDR3 is TGTGCCAGCAGCGGGAATGGCCGACAGGGGGACACCGGGGAGCTGTTTTTT. Translating it yields CASSGNGRQGDTGELFF.

The chain carries TRBV5-4 and TRBJ1-2; 7 bases match TRBD1. The germline gives CDR1 SGHNT, CDR2 YYREEE (reference sequence). The CDR3 loop spans 15 amino acids. Losses at the gene ends were 1 base for V and 2 bases for J; bases not matched to a gene: 5. CDR3 sequence reads: CASSLKGAKNYGYTF. The CDR3 nucleotides are TGTGCCAGCAGCTTGAAGGGGGCTAAAAACTATGGCTACACCTTC.

The chain combines TRBV4-1 with TRBJ1-5; possible D gene TRBD1, 6 bases. Germline V gene data show CDR1 as MGHRA and CDR2 as YSYEKL. CDR3 size: 16 residues. V dropped 0 bases and J dropped 0 bases, with 9 bases sitting between them. The CDR3 here is CASSQDRGYSNQPQHF. The DNA for the CDR3 is TGCGCCAGCAGCCAAGATAGGGGGTATAGCAATCAGCCCCAGCATTTT.

The gene calls are TRBV5-1 and TRBJ1-4; 7 positions agree with TRBD1. CDR3 length: 14 amino acids. V trimming: 2 bases; J trimming: 7 bases; junction bases outside the gene matches: 5. Germline V gives CDR1 SGHRS, CDR2 YFSETQ. The CDR3 DNA follows: TGCGCCAGCAGCTTTTCAGGGGGTAGTGAAAAACTGTTTTTT. Amino acid sequence: CASSFSGGSEKLFF. The full variable domain, its missing parts supplied by reference TRBV5-1 and TRBJ1-4, is KAGVTQTPRYLIKTRGQQVTLSCSPISGHRSVSWYQQTPGQGLQFLFEYFSETQRNKGNFPGRFSGRQFSNSRSEMNVSTLELGDSALYLCASSFSGGSEKLFFGSGTQLSVL.

A single count supports this clone. The chain recombines TRBV9 with TRBJ2-5, with TRBD2 matching 9 bases. The junction had 4 bases not matched to a gene; V was cut back by 3 bases and J by 4 bases. Germline V gene data show CDR1 as SGDLS and CDR2 as YYNGEE. This CDR3 has 14 residues. The CDR3 loop reads CASSAGGLAETQYF. The CDR3 DNA reads as TGTGCCAGCAGCGCCGGGGGACTAGCAGAGACCCAGTACTTC. Full variable domain (outside the CDR3, taken from reference TRBV9 and TRBJ2-5): DSGVTQTPKHLITATGQRVTLRCSPRSGDLSVYWYQQSLDQGLQFLIQYYNGEERAKGNILERFSAQQFPDLHSELNLSSLELGDSALYFCASSAGGLAETQYFGPGTRLLVL.

The chain has TRBV6-5 and TRBJ1-4; tentatively, D is TRBD1 (6 bases). The CDR3 totals 15 residues. In germline, CDR1 is MNHEY, CDR2 SVGAGI. V was shortened by 5 bases and J by 4 bases, with 14 bases between the two germline ends. In nucleotides, the CDR3 is TGTGCCAGCAGTATCAACAGGGCGGGTAATGAAAAACTGTTTTTT. Its protein product is CASSINRAGNEKLFF.

This sequence joins TRBV12-3 or TRBV12-4 and TRBJ2-7, with 7 bases matching TRBD1. The CDR3 is made up of 13 amino acids. Losses at the gene ends were 2 bases for V and 6 bases for J; bases not matched to a gene: 4. In DNA form, the CDR3 reads TGTGCCAGCAGTTTACCGGACAGGCGCGAGCAGTACTTC. Its protein product is CASSLPDRREQYF.

The table lists this clone with a count of one. V gene TRBV12-3 or TRBV12-4 combines with J gene TRBJ1-2, with 7 bases identical to TRBD1. This CDR3 region has 13 residues. The V segment lost 5 bases and the J segment 6 bases; nucleotides outside the gene matches: 6. CDR3 protein: CASSLVTGNGYTF. The CDR3 DNA sequence: TGTGCCAGCAGTCTCGTGACAGGGAATGGCTACACCTTC.